This is a list of T cell receptor beta chains from one sample in a study of CD8+ T cells in alopecia areata. Only in-frame clones appear in the TCRdb table, and some are missing; sequencing was by immunoSEQ multiplex PCR. The table lists 200,000 to 250,000 clones, about 61% of them singletons. The material sequenced was CD8+ T cells sorted from blood. All receptors derive from a human donor in good health. CDR3s include the opening cysteine and the closing phenylalanine or tryptophan. The D gene is left open where the match is weak. Expanded clones get a size class; other rows say once, few or many, or leave the size out.

TRBJ2-7,TRBV5-4,.,.,CASSIGGGYSYEQYF,TGTGCCAGCAGCATCGGTGGGGGTTACTCCTACGAGCAGTACTTC
TRBJ2-1,TRBV5-6,TRBD1,once,CASSLATGAEQFF,TGTGCCAGCAGCTTGGCAACAGGGGCTGAGCAGTTCTTC
TRBJ1-1,TRBV27,.,.,CASSLYRGDTEAFF,TGTGCCAGCAGTCTATATAGGGGGGACACTGAAGCTTTCTTT
TRBJ2-7,TRBV27,.,.,CASGVGRPYEQYF,TGTGCCAGCGGGGTAGGCAGACCCTACGAGCAGTACTTC
TRBJ1-1,TRBV5-5,.,few,CASRRRNTEAFF,TGTGCCAGCAGACGAAGGAACACTGAAGCTTTCTTT
TRBJ2-7,TRBV10-2,TRBD2,.,CASSESGLAGGPGSYEQYF,TGCGCCAGCAGTGAGTCAGGACTAGCGGGGGGGCCGGGCTCCTACGAGCAGTACTTC
TRBJ2-7,TRBV9,.,.,CASSVAGSVSSYEQYF,TGTGCCAGCAGCGTAGCGGGGTCAGTGAGCTCCTACGAGCAGTACTTC
TRBJ1-1,TRBV27,.,.,CASSLTVNTEAFF,TGTGCCAGCAGTTTAACTGTGAACACTGAAGCTTTCTTT
TRBJ2-7,TRBV29-1,.,.,CSALITYEQYF,TGCAGCGCCCTGATAACCTACGAGCAGTACTTC
TRBJ1-1,TRBV29-1,.,.,CSVHREGTEAFF,TGCAGCGTCCACAGGGAGGGCACTGAAGCTTTCTTT
TRBJ1-5,TRBV27,.,.,CASSPGTLSNQPQHF,TGTGCCAGCAGTCCCGGGACACTCAGCAATCAGCCCCAGCATTTT
TRBJ2-1,TRBV29-1,.,.,CSVESQYNEQFF,TGCAGCGTTGAGAGTCAGTACAATGAGCAGTTCTTC
TRBJ2-7,TRBV4-1,.,.,CASSQEGAGISYEQYF,TGCGCCAGCAGCCAAGAGGGCGCGGGGATCTCCTACGAGCAGTACTTC
TRBJ2-7,TRBV12-5,.,.,CASGLGGTEQYF,TGTGCTAGTGGTTTGGGAGGCACCGAGCAGTACTTC
TRBJ2-3,TRBV29-1,.,few,CSVALNTDTQYF,TGCAGCGTGGCCCTTAACACAGATACGCAGTATTTT
TRBJ1-4,TRBV29-1,.,few,CSARGGGDEKLFF,TGCAGCGCAAGGGGAGGTGGCGATGAAAAACTGTTTTTT
TRBJ2-2,TRBV19,.,few,CASSIGGNRELFF,TGTGCCAGTAGTATAGGAGGAAACAGGGAGCTGTTTTTT
TRBJ1-6,TRBV7-9,.,.,CASAAGSPLHF,TGTGCCAGCGCTGCGGGTTCACCCCTCCACTTT
TRBJ2-7,TRBV2,TRBD2,.,CASSNGGYEQYF,TGTGCCAGCAGTAACGGGGGGTACGAGCAGTACTTC
TRBJ2-3,TRBV6-1,TRBD2,.,CASSSSGGADTQYF,TGTGCCAGCAGCAGCAGCGGGGGGGCAGATACGCAGTATTTT
TRBJ1-1,TRBV6-5,TRBD1,.,CASSYEDRGHRTEAFF,TGTGCCAGCAGTTACGAGGACAGGGGGCATCGCACTGAAGCTTTCTTT
TRBJ1-2,TRBV29-1,.,once,CSVPGTDRDGYTF,TGCAGCGTTCCCGGGACCGATCGAGATGGCTACACCTTC